The table lists the clone carrying this TCR beta chain with a few counts. The antigen is undetermined. The data stem from a study of response to subunit inactivated influenza vaccine. Study-wide results and limits: The study's authors posited that every seasonal influenza vaccination enlists few new T cells.

TCRdb independently ran MiXCR on the RT-PCR reads; one entry per CDR3 protein. The sample holds about 300,000 distinct CDR3 sequences, roughly 22% seen once. Sequencing was performed on PBMCs from blood, taken about 20 months after vaccination. The clonotype was recovered from a man between 50 and 69 years old who received an inactivated influenza vaccine.

The CDR3 spells CAISEVLAGSSYNEQFF. CDR3 sequence (DNA): TGTGCCATCAGTGAGGTCTTAGCGGGGAGCTCCTACAATGAGCAGTTCTTC. The V gene is TRBV10-3, the J gene TRBJ2-1; TRBD2 aligns across 8 bases. The CDR3 runs 17 residues. With 2 bases clipped from V and 0 bases from J, the junction kept 6 bases outside the gene matches. From germline, CDR1 is ENHRY and CDR2 SYGVKD.